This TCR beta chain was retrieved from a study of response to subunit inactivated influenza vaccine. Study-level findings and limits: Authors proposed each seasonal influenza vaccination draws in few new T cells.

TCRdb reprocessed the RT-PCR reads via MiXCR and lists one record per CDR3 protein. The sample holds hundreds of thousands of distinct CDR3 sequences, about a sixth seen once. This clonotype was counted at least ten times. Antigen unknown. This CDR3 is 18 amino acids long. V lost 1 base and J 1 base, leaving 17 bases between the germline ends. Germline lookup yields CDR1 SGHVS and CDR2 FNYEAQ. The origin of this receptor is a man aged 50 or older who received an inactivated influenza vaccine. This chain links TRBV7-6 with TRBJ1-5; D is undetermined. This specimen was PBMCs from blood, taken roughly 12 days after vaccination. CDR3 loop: CASSLGPPGILSNQPQHF. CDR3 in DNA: TGTGCCAGCAGCTTAGGGCCCCCGGGGATATTGAGCAATCAGCCCCAGCATTTT.